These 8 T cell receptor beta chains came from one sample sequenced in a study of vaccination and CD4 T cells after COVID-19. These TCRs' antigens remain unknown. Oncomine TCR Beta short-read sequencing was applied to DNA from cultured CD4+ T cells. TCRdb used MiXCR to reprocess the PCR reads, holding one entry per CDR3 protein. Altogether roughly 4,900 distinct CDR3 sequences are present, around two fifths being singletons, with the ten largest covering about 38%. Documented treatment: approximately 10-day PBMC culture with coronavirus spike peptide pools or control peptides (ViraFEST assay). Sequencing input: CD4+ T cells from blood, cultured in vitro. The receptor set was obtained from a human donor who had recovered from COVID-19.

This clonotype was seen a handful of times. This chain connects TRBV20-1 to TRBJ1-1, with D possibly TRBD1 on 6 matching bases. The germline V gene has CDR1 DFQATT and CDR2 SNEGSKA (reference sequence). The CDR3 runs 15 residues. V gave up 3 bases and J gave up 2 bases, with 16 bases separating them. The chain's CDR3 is CSARGAGALNTEAFF. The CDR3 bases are TGCAGTGCTAGGGGGGCAGGGGCACTAAACACTGAAGCTTTCTTT.

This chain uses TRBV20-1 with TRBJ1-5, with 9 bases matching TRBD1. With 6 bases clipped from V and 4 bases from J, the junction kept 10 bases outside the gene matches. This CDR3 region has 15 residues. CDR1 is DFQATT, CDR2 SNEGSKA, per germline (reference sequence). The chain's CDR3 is CSATDGTGFNQPQHF. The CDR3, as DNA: TGCAGTGCAACCGACGGGACAGGGTTTAATCAGCCCCAGCATTTT.

CDR3 sequence (DNA): TGTGCCAGCAGTCCGAGGGTCCCGGTTGGCTCCTACGAGCAGTACTTC. Protein product: CASSPRVPVGSYEQYF. The rearrangement joins TRBV6-1 to TRBJ2-7, with TRBD2 as a possible D gene (5 bases). This CDR3 has 16 residues. The germline V and J ends were trimmed by 5 bases and 0 bases, with 17 bases remaining between them. Germline assignment: CDR1 MNHNS and CDR2 SASEGT.

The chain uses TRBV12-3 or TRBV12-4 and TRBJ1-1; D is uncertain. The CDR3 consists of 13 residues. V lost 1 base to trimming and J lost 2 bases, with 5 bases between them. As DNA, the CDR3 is TGTGCCAGCAGTTTAGTTACCAACACTGAAGCTTTCTTT. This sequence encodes CASSLVTNTEAFF.

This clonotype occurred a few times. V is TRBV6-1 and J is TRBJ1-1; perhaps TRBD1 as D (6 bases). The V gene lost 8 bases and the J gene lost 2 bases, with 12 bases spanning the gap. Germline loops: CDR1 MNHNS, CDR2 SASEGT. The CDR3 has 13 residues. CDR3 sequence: CASRTALNTEAFF. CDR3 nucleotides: TGTGCCAGCCGGACAGCGCTAAACACTGAAGCTTTCTTT.

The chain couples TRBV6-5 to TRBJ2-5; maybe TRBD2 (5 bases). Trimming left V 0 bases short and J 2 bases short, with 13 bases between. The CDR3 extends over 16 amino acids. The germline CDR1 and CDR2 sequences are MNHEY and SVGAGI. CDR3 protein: CASSYSPRSGQETQYF. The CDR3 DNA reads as TGTGCCAGCAGTTACTCGCCCCGAAGCGGTCAAGAGACCCAGTACTTC.

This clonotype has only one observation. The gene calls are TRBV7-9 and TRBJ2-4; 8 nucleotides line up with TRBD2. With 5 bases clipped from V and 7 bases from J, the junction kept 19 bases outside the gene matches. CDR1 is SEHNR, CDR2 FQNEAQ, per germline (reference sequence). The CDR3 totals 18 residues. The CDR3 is CASSPHGGGRLRVNIQYF. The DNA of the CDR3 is TGTGCCAGCAGCCCCCACGGCGGGGGGCGGTTACGGGTGAACATTCAGTACTTC. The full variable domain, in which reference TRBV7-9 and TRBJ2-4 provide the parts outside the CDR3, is DTGVSQNPRHKITKRGQNVTFRCDPISEHNRLYWYRQTLGQGPEFLTYFQNEAQLEKSRLLSDRFSAERPKGSFSTLEIQRTEQGDSAMYLCASSPHGGGRLRVNIQYFGAGTRLSVL.

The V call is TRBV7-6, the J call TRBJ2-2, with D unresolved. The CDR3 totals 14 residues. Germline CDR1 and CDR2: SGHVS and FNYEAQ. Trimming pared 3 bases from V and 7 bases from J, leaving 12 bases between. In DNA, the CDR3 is TGTGCCAGCAGCTTTCTCAGTTCCAACGGGGAGCTGTTTTTT. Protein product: CASSFLSSNGELFF.